These 27 T cell receptor beta chains were all obtained from the same sample, sequenced in a study of human T cells and chemical hapten exposure. The time point is: patch test 2, 6 weeks after DPC sensitization. Specified treatment: therapeutic diphenylcyclopropenone sensitization with weekly scalp DPC. TCRdb reprocessed the RACE reads with MiXCR, giving one entry per CDR3 protein. The repertoire includes a few hundred thousand distinct CDR3 sequences, over 6% of them detected once, and around 6% sits in the top ten. The material was whole blood, obtained in connection with sensitization to the hapten diphenylcyclopropenone (DPC). The receptor source for this set is a woman between 18 and 30 years old with alopecia areata. Some clones in this sample may be carry-over from other donors' samples.

This clonotype has only a few counts. V is TRBV27 and J is TRBJ2-5; possibly TRBD2 for D (6 bases). This CDR3 region has 14 residues. V was pared by 5 bases and J by 7 bases, with 17 bases between. Germline V lookup: CDR1 MNHEY, CDR2 SMNVEV (reference sequence). CDR3 sequence (DNA): TGTGCCAGCAGTGAGCTAGCGTCCCCAAGGACCCAGTACTTC. Translating it yields CASSELASPRTQYF.

J is TRBJ2-7 and V is TRBV3-1, with D unresolved. The ends were cut back, 1 base at V and 0 bases at J, with 10 bases in the middle. The CDR3 consists of 15 residues. Germline V gives CDR1 LGHDT, CDR2 YNNKEL (reference sequence). In DNA, the CDR3 is TGTGCCAGCAGCCAAGGGCTTTCTGTCTCCTACGAGCAGTACTTC. This translates into CASSQGLSVSYEQYF.

This clonotype was picked up many times. J is TRBJ1-2 and V is TRBV5-1; D unresolved. The ends were cut back, 4 bases at V and 4 bases at J, with 14 bases in the middle. CDR3 length equals 14 residues. The germline gives CDR1 SGHRS, CDR2 YFSETQ. CDR3 sequence reads: CASSPAGDTYGYTF. In nucleotides, the CDR3 is TGCGCCAGCAGCCCCGCGGGAGATACCTATGGCTACACCTTC.

The chain couples TRBV6-5 to TRBJ2-3; 8 bases match TRBD2. J was trimmed by 1 base and V by 1 base; bases with no gene match: 10. CDR3 length: 18 amino acids. The V gene's germline CDR1 is MNHEY and CDR2 SVGAGI. CDR3 DNA sequence: TGTGCCAGCAGTTACTGGTCTAGCGGGCCACGAGGCACAGATACGCAGTATTTT. It specifies CASSYWSSGPRGTDTQYF.

This chain joins TRBV18 and TRBJ1-5; TRBD1 aligns across 7 bases. V lost 3 bases, J lost 9 bases, and 8 bases stayed unmatched. Germline values: CDR1 KGHSH, CDR2 LQKENI. The CDR3 totals 14 residues. The CDR3 bases are TGTGCCAGCTCACCGCGCCAGGACAGGACGCCCCAGCATTTT. Encoded protein: CASSPRQDRTPQHF.

The chain carries TRBV9 and TRBJ2-3; weak D call: TRBD1 (6 bases). V was trimmed by 0 bases and J by 6 bases, leaving 20 bases between them. The length of the CDR3 is 17 residues. Germline-derived CDR1 and CDR2 are SGDLS and YYNGEE. The chain's CDR3 is CASSVEQGKPRGDTQYF. The CDR3 bases are TGTGCCAGCAGCGTAGAGCAGGGCAAGCCAAGGGGGGATACGCAGTATTTT.

This clonotype was detected a few times. The rearrangement joins TRBV3-1 to TRBJ1-6; TRBD1 might be the D (5 bases). The CDR3 consists of 16 residues. Deletions cut 6 bases from V and 6 bases from J, with 18 bases between. Germline loops: CDR1 LGHDT, CDR2 YNNKEL (reference sequence). The CDR3 loop is CASRDGHLGGNSPLHF. The CDR3 coding sequence is TGTGCCAGCAGAGACGGACATTTGGGGGGTAATTCACCCCTCCACTTT.

In this sample, this clonotype turned up a few times. The CDR3 is CSAVRVGGPSSYEQYF. CDR3 DNA sequence: TGCAGTGCTGTCCGTGTGGGGGGGCCCAGCTCCTACGAGCAGTACTTC. The chain combines TRBV20-1 with TRBJ2-7, with a tentative D call TRBD2 (7 bases). V dropped 5 bases and J dropped 0 bases, with 20 bases sitting between them. CDR1 and CDR2 from the germline V gene are DFQATT and SNEGSKA (reference sequence). The CDR3 sequence is 16 residues long.

This sequence joins TRBV5-1 and TRBJ2-7, with D tentatively TRBD2 (7 bases). The CDR3 length is 13 residues. Trimming stripped 4 bases from V and 6 bases from J, with 14 bases between. Germline V gene lookup returns CDR1 SGHRS and CDR2 YFSETQ. The chain's CDR3 is CASSPRGASEQYF. The CDR3 region has the DNA TGCGCCAGCAGCCCTCGGGGGGCGAGCGAGCAGTACTTC. Complete variable domain (other parts from reference TRBV5-1 and TRBJ2-7): KAGVTQTPRYLIKTRGQQVTLSCSPISGHRSVSWYQQTPGQGLQFLFEYFSETQRNKGNFPGRFSGRQFSNSRSEMNVSTLELGDSALYLCASSPRGASEQYFGPGTRLTVT.

The rearrangement joins TRBV5-1 to TRBJ1-2; no firm D call. The germline CDR1 and CDR2 sequences are SGHRS and YFSETQ. The CDR3 is made up of 15 amino acids. Trimming took 2 bases from V and 4 from J, leaving 15 bases between them. CDR3 region: CASSFGIAQVYGYTF. The CDR3 coding sequence is TGCGCCAGCAGCTTTGGGATTGCGCAGGTCTATGGCTACACCTTC.

The genes are TRBV6-5 and TRBJ1-5, with 7 bases lining up with TRBD1. The CDR3 runs to 15 residues. The germline V gene encodes CDR1 MNHEY and CDR2 SVGAGI. The V and J ends lost 2 bases and 4 bases, in that order; junction bases with no gene match: 5. The CDR3 protein is CASSYHRGANQPQHF. The CDR3 DNA follows: TGTGCCAGCAGTTACCACAGGGGCGCTAATCAGCCCCAGCATTTT.

This clonotype was observed many times. V gene TRBV6-6 combines with J gene TRBJ1-5, with D possibly matching TRBD1 (6 bases). The CDR3 covers 15 residues. CDR1 and CDR2 (germline): MNHNY, SVGAGI (reference sequence). Trimming pared 0 bases from V and 10 bases from J, leaving 16 bases between. CDR3 protein: CASSYSGRGVDPQHF. The CDR3 coding sequence is TGTGCCAGCAGTTACTCAGGCAGGGGAGTGGACCCCCAGCATTTT.

This clonotype was seen more than once but under ten times. The gene calls are TRBV20-1 and TRBJ2-7; D not certain. In germline, CDR1 is DFQATT, CDR2 SNEGSKA (reference sequence). V was clipped by 6 bases and J by 0 bases, with 9 bases between them. CDR3 length equals 12 residues. CDR3 sequence (DNA): TGCAGTGCCCTTACGGGCTCCTACGAGCAGTACTTC. Amino acids: CSALTGSYEQYF.

This clonotype was counted at least ten times. The chain links TRBV29-1 to TRBJ1-1, with TRBD1 identical over 7 bases. Germline loops: CDR1 SQVTM, CDR2 ANQGSEA. The CDR3 runs 11 residues. The trim removed 7 bases at V and 7 bases at J, leaving 6 bases unmatched. CDR3: CSAQGDSEAFF. The CDR3 bases are TGCAGCGCGCAGGGGGACAGTGAAGCTTTCTTT.

This clonotype has only a few counts. The rearrangement links TRBV4-3 to TRBJ2-1; TRBD2 might be the D (5 bases). In germline, CDR1 is LGHNA, CDR2 YSLEER. The CDR3 loop spans 16 amino acids. V shed 3 bases and J shed 9 bases, with 21 bases lying between them. CDR3 region: CASSHSTDFSSSEQFF. CDR3 coding DNA: TGCGCCAGCAGCCATTCTACGGACTTTAGTAGTAGTGAGCAGTTCTTC.

This clonotype turned up a few times. The chain uses TRBV29-1 and TRBJ2-1; TRBD2 matches at 10 bases. With 4 bases clipped from V and 6 bases from J, the junction kept 9 bases outside the gene matches. This CDR3 has 15 amino acids. Germline-derived CDR1 and CDR2 are SQVTM and ANQGSEA. CDR3 loop: CSVGKGTSGINEQFF. The CDR3 DNA sequence: TGCAGCGTTGGGAAAGGTACTAGCGGGATCAATGAGCAGTTCTTC.

This clonotype was recorded a few times. V is TRBV2 and J is TRBJ1-3; TRBD1 aligns across 7 bases. CDR1 and CDR2 (germline): SNHLY, FYNNEI. V shed 7 bases, J shed 0 bases, and the junction held 6 bases outside the gene matches. The CDR3 sequence is 15 residues long. CDR3: CASTDRPSSGNTIYF. CDR3 in DNA: TGTGCCAGCACGGACAGGCCAAGCTCTGGAAACACCATATATTTT.

Many counts were recorded for this clonotype. The genes are TRBV20-1 and TRBJ1-3, with a possible D match to TRBD1 (5 bases). Trimming removed 1 base at V and 2 bases at J, with 15 bases between. Germline V gene data show CDR1 as DFQATT and CDR2 as SNEGSKA (reference sequence). CDR3 length equals 16 residues. The DNA of the CDR3 is TGCAGTGCTAGAGGGGGGGTCACTGGCCCTGGAAACACCATATATTTT. Translating it yields CSARGGVTGPGNTIYF.

In its sample, this clonotype was seen a few times. The chain joins TRBV6-1 to TRBJ2-6; 9 bases align to TRBD1. With V trimmed by 8 bases and J by 2 bases, 13 bases remained unmatched. Germline V lookup: CDR1 MNHNS, CDR2 SASEGT. This CDR3 has 18 residues. The CDR3 DNA sequence: TGTGCCAGCTATACAGGGGGCGGGGAACCCACTGGGGCCAACGTCCTGACTTTC. Translation: CASYTGGGEPTGANVLTF.

The chain is built from TRBV20-1 and TRBJ2-5; D is unclear. Germline-derived CDR1 and CDR2 are DFQATT and SNEGSKA (reference sequence). CDR3 length equals 13 residues. Trimming removed 1 base at V and 5 bases at J, with 11 bases between. The CDR3 DNA sequence: TGCAGTGCTAGAGTTCCTAGTCAGGAGACCCAGTACTTC. It encodes CSARVPSQETQYF.

In its sample, this clonotype was seen a few times. The rearrangement joins TRBV5-1 to TRBJ2-5; 7 positions agree with TRBD1. Germline CDR1 reads SGHRS; CDR2 reads YFSETQ. CDR3 size: 13 residues. Unmatched junction bases numbered 4, after V lost 5 bases and J lost 3 bases. The CDR3 DNA is TGCGCCAGCAGGTCCGGACAGGAAGAGACCCAGTACTTC. Its translation: CASRSGQEETQYF.

This clonotype was observed at least ten times. This chain uses TRBV7-2 with TRBJ1-2, with D perhaps TRBD1 (5 bases). The germline gives CDR1 SGHTA, CDR2 FQGNSA. V gave up 0 bases and J gave up 11 bases, with 10 bases separating them. This CDR3 comprises 12 residues. CDR3 DNA: TGTGCCAGCAGCTTAGCAGGGGCTCCTTACACCTTC. Translated, it gives CASSLAGAPYTF.

The sample holds many counts of this clonotype. This chain connects TRBV6-6 to TRBJ2-7, with D perhaps being TRBD1 or TRBD2 (6 bases each). The CDR3 sequence is 12 residues long. In germline, CDR1 is MNHNY, CDR2 SVGAGI (reference sequence). The V and J ends lost 2 bases and 5 bases respectively, with 7 bases between them. The CDR3 region has the DNA TGTGCCAGCAGTTACAGGGGGGACGAGCAGTACTTC. It specifies CASSYRGDEQYF.

CDR3 DNA: TGTGCCAGCTCACCGCAGCGGGGGGAAACAGATACGCAGTATTTT. Protein sequence: CASSPQRGETDTQYF. V usage is TRBV18 and J usage is TRBJ2-3, with 9 bases fitting TRBD2. This CDR3 is 15 amino acids long. Germline lookup yields CDR1 KGHSH and CDR2 LQKENI. With 3 bases clipped from V and 3 bases from J, the junction kept 4 bases outside the gene matches.

This clonotype has at least ten counts. This chain connects TRBV5-1 to TRBJ1-1; TRBD1 aligns across 7 bases. The CDR3 sequence is 13 residues long. CDR1 is SGHRS and CDR2 is YFSETQ in the germline V gene. The V and J ends lost 5 bases and 5 bases, in that order; junction bases with no gene match: 6. Here the CDR3 reads CASSPTGITEAFF. The CDR3, as DNA: TGCGCCAGCAGTCCGACAGGGATAACTGAAGCTTTCTTT.

This clonotype was observed a few times. V and J are TRBV11-2 and TRBJ1-1; D is unresolved. The V and J ends lost 5 bases and 11 bases respectively, with 15 bases between them. This CDR3 comprises 12 residues. The V gene's germline CDR1 is SGHAT and CDR2 FQNNGV. This CDR3 reads CASSDTSRRAFF. For the CDR3, the DNA is TGTGCCAGCAGCGACACATCACGAAGGGCTTTCTTT.

This clonotype was counted ten times or more. The rearrangement links TRBV28 to TRBJ1-5; 10 bases fit TRBD1. CDR3 length: 15 amino acids. Germline V CDR1 and CDR2: MDHEN, SYDVKM. Unmatched junction bases numbered 9, after V lost 6 bases and J lost 7 bases. The CDR3 nucleotides are TGTGCCAGCAGGCCTGGACAGGGGGGTCGACAGCCCCAGCATTTT. It translates to CASRPGQGGRQPQHF.